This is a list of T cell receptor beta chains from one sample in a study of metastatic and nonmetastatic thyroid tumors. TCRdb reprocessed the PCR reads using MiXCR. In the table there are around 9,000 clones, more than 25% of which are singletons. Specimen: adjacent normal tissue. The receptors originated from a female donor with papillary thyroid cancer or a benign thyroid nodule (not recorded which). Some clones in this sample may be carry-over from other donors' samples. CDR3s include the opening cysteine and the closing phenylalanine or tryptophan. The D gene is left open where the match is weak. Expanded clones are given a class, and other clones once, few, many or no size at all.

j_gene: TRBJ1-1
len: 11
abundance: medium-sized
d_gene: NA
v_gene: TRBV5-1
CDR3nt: TGCGCCAGCAGCTTGGGAGGGCTCGCTTTCTTT
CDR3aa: CASSLGGLAFF

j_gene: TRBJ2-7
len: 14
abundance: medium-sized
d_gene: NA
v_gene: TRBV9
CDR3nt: TGTGCCAGCAGCGTAGACGAGTTCCCCTACGAGCAGTACTTC
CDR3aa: CASSVDEFPYEQYF

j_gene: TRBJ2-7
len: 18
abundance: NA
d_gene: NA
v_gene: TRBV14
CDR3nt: TGTGCCATCAGCCAAGGGTCCTCGTGGACAATGCTCTCCTGCGAGCAGTACTTC
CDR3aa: CAISQGSSWTMLSCEQYF

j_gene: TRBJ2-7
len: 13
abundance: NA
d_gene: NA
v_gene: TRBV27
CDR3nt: TGTGCCAGCAGTTGGGGCCGGGGCTACGAGCAGTACTTC
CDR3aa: CASSWGRGYEQYF

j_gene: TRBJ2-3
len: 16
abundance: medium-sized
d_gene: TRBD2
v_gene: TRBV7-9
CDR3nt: TGTGCCAGCAGCTCATTAGCGGGTTTTAGCACAGATACGCAGTATTTT
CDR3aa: CASSSLAGFSTDTQYF

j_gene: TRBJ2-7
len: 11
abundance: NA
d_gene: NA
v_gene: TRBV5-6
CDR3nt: TGTGCCAGCAGCTCGTTTTACGAGCAGTACTTC
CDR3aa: CASSSFYEQYF

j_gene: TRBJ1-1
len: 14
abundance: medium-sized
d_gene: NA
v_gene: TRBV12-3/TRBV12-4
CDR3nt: TGTGCCAGCAGTTTGGGGACGATGAACACTGAAGCTTTCTTT
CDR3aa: CASSLGTMNTEAFF

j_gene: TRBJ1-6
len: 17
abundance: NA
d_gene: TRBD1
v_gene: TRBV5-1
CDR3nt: TGCGCCAGCAGCTTGGCGGGACAGGGGGCAACGGGATCACCCCTCCACTTT
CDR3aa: CASSLAGQGATGSPLHF

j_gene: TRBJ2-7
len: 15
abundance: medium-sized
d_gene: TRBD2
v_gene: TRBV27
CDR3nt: TGTGCCAGCAGTCCGGGACTAGCGGGAGTGTACGAGCAGTACTTC
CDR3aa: CASSPGLAGVYEQYF

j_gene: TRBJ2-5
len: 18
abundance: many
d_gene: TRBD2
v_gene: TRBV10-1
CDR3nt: TGCGCCAGCAGTGAGTCCAAGGTGGAACTAGCGTACCAAGAGACCCAGTACTTC
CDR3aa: CASSESKVELAYQETQYF

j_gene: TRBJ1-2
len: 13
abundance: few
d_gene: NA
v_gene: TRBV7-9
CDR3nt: TGTGCCAGCAGCTTGGGGGTGGACTATGGCTACACCTTC
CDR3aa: CASSLGVDYGYTF

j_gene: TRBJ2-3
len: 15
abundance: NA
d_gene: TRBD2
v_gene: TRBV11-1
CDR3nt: TGTGCCAGCAGCTGGGGGGGAGGTGGTACAGATACGCAGTATTTT
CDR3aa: CASSWGGGGTDTQYF

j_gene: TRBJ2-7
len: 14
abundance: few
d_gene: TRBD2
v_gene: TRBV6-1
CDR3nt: TGTGCCAGCAGTGAGGCGGGGGTCGTCTACGAGCAGTACTTC
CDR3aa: CASSEAGVVYEQYF

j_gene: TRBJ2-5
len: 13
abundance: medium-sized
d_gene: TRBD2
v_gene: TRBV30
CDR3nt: TGTGCCTGGAGTGTCGGGAGGGCCGAGACCCAGTACTTC
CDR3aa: CAWSVGRAETQYF

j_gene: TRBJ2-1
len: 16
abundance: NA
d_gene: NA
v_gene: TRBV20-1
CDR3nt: TGCAGTGCTAGAGAGTTCTCTTTCCCTGGGTACAATGAGCAGTTCTTC
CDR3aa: CSAREFSFPGYNEQFF

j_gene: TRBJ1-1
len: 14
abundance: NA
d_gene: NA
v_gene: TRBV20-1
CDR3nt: TGCAGTGCTAAAAAGGGACGACTCCGGACTGAAGCTTTCTTT
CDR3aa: CSAKKGRLRTEAFF

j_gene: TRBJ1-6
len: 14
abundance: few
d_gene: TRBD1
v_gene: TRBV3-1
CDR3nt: TGTGCCAGCAGCCAAGGGACAGGGGATTCACCCCTCCACTTT
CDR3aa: CASSQGTGDSPLHF

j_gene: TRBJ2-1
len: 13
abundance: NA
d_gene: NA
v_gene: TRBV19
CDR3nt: TGTGCCAGTAGTGTGAGAAGTAATGTTGGGCAGTTCTTC
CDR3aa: CASSVRSNVGQFF

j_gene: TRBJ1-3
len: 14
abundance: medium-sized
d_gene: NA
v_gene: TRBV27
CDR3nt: TGTGCCAGCAGTTTGGACAGCTCTGGAAACACCATATATTTT
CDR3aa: CASSLDSSGNTIYF

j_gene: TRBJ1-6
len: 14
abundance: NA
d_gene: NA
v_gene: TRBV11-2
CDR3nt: TGTGCCAGCAGTTCGGACTCCCGTAATTCACCCCTCCACTTT
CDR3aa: CASSSDSRNSPLHF

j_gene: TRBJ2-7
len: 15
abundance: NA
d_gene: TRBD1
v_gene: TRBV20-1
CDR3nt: TGCAGTGCCACGGGCGGACAGGGGGCTCCCTACGAGCAGTACTTC
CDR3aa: CSATGGQGAPYEQYF

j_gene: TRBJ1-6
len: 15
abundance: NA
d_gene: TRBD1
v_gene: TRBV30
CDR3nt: TGTGCCTGGAGTGTAAAGGCAGGGGGCTATTCACCCCTCCACTTT
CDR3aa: CAWSVKAGGYSPLHF

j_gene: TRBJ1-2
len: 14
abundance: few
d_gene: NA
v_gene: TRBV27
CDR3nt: TGTGCCAGCAGTGTAGGGTACGTAGTGTATGGTTACACCTTC
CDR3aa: CASSVGYVVYGYTF

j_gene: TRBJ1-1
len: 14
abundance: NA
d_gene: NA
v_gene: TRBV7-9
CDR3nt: TGTGCCAGCAGCTTACAGGGATGGAACACTGAAGCTTTCTTT
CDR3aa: CASSLQGWNTEAFF

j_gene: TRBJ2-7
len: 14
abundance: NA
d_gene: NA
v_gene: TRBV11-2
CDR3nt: TGTGCCAGCATCTCAGTGGCTGGGGTTAACGAGCAGTACTTC
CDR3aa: CASISVAGVNEQYF

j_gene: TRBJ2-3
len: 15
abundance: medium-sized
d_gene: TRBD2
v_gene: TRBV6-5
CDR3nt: TGTGCCAGCAGATTACTAGCGGGAGGGACAGATACGCAGTATTTT
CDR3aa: CASRLLAGGTDTQYF

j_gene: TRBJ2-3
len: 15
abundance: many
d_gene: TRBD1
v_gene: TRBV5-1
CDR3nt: TGCGCCAGCAGCTTATGGACAGGGGCGACAGATACGCAGTATTTT
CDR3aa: CASSLWTGATDTQYF

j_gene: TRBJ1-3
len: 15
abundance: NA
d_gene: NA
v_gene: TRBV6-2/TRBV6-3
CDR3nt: TGTGCCAGCAGTTACGGCAAAGCCTCTGGAAACACCATATATTTT
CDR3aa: CASSYGKASGNTIYF

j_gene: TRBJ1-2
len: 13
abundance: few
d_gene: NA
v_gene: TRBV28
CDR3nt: TGTGCCAGCAGTTCTCTGTACAGCTATGGCTACACCTTC
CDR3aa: CASSSLYSYGYTF

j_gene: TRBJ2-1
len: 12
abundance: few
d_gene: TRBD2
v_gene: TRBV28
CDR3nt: TGTGCCAGCAGACAGAGCGGCGGGGGACAGTTCTTC
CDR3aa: CASRQSGGGQFF

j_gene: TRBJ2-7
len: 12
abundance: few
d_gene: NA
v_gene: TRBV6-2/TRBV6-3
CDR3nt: TGTGCCAGCAGTTACTCGAGGGGCGAGCAGTACTTC
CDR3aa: CASSYSRGEQYF

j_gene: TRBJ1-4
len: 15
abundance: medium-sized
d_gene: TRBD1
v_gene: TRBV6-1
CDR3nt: TGTGCCAGCAGTTCACAGGGACAGGGAGTCGAAAAACTGTTTTTT
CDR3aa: CASSSQGQGVEKLFF

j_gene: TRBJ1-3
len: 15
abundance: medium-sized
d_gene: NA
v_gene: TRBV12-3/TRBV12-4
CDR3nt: TGTGCCAGCAGTTTTGGGACACCCTCTGGAAACACCATATATTTT
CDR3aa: CASSFGTPSGNTIYF

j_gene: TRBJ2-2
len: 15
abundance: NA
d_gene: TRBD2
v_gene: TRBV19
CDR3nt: TGTGCCAGTAGTATCTCTAGCGGGTGGGGCGGGGAGCTGTTTTTT
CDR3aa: CASSISSGWGGELFF

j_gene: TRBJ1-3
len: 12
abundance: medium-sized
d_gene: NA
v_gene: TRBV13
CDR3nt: TGTGCCAGCAGAACGCCTGGAAACACCATATATTTT
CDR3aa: CASRTPGNTIYF

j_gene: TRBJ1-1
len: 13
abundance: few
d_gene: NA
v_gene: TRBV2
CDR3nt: TGTGCCAGCAGTGAATGGGAAACCACTGAAGCTTTCTTT
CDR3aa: CASSEWETTEAFF

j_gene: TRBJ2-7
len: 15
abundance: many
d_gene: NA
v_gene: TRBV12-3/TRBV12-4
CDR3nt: TGTGCCAGCAGTTTAGCCGGACGGGTGTCCTACGAGCAGTACTTC
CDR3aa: CASSLAGRVSYEQYF

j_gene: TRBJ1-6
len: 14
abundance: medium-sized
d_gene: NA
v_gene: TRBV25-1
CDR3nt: TGTGCCAGCAGTGAAGGCGGGGATGCGTCACCCCTCCACTTT
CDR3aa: CASSEGGDASPLHF

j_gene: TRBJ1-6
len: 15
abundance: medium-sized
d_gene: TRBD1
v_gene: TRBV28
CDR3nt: TGTGCCAGCAGTTCCAGTCGGGCAGGGGGTTCACCCCTCCACTTT
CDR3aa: CASSSSRAGGSPLHF

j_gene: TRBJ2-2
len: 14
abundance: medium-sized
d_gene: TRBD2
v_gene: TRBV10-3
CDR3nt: TGTGCCATCGGATCTAGCGGGAGTCCCGGGGAGCTGTTTTTT
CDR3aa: CAIGSSGSPGELFF

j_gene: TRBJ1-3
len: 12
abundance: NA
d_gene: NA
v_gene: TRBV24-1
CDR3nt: TGTGCCGCCACTGGGCCCTCGGGCACCATATGTTTT
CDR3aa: CAATGPSGTICF

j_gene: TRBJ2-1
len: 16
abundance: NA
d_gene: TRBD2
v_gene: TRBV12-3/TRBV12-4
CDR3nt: TGTGCCAGCAGTCGACTAGCGGGAGTTGATGGCAATGAGCAGTTCTTC
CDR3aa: CASSRLAGVDGNEQFF

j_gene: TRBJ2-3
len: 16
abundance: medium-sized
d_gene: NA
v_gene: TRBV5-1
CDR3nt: TGCGCCAGCAGCTTGGGCGGGACGCAAAGCACAGATACGCAGTATTTT
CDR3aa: CASSLGGTQSTDTQYF

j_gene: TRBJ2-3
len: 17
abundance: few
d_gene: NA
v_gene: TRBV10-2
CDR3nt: TGCGCCAGCAGTGAAGGCGTCGGGTACATAAGCACAGATACGCAGTATTTT
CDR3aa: CASSEGVGYISTDTQYF

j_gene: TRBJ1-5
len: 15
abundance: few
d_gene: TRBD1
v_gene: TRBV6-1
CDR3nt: TGTGCCAGCAGTGAAGTGACAGGGGGCAATCAGCCCCAGCATTTT
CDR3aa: CASSEVTGGNQPQHF

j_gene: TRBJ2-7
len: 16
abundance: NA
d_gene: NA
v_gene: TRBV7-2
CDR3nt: TGTGCCAGCAGCTTAGCGGGGGGCTCAGCTTGGGGAGAGCAGTACTTC
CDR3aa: CASSLAGGSAWGEQYF

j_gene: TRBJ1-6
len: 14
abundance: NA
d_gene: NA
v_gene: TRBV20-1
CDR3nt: TGCAGTGCTAGGACCGGGACATCGGATTCACCCCTCCACTTT
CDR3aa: CSARTGTSDSPLHF

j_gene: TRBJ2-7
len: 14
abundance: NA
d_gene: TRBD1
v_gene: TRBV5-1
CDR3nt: TGCGCCAGCAGTCCGGGACAGGGGTTCAACGAGCAGTACTTC
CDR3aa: CASSPGQGFNEQYF

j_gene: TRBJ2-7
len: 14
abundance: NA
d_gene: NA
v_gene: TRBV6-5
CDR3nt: TGCGCCAGCAGTTACCAGCTGGCGTCCTACGAGCAGTACTTC
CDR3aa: CASSYQLASYEQYF

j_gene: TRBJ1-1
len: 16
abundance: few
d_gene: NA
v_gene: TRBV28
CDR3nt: TGTGCCAGCAGTTTCCCCCGATCGAGGGAGAACACTGAAGCTTTCTTT
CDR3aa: CASSFPRSRENTEAFF

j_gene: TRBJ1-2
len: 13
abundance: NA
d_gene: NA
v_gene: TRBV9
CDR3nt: TGTGCCAGCAGCGCCCAGGGGAACTATGGCTACACCTTC
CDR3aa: CASSAQGNYGYTF

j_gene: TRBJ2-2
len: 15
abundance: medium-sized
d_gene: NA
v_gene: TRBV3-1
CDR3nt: TGTGCCAGCAGCCAAGGGTTTGGCTGGGTCGGGGAGCTGTTTTTT
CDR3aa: CASSQGFGWVGELFF

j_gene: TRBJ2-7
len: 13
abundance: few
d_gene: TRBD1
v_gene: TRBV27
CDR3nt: TGTGCCAGCAGTACCCCGACAGGGGTCGAGCAGTACTTC
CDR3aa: CASSTPTGVEQYF

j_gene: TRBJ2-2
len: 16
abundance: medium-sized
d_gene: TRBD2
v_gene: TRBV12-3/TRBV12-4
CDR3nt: TGTGCCAGCAGTTCTGCGGGAGGGCCGCACACCGGGGAGCTGTTTTTT
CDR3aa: CASSSAGGPHTGELFF

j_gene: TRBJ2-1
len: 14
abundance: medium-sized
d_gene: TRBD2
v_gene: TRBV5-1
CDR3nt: TGCGCCAGCAGCGACCCTAGCGGGTACAATGAGCAGTTCTTC
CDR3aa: CASSDPSGYNEQFF

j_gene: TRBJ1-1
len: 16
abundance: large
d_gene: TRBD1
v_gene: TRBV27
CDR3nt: TGTGCCAGCAGTTTCCTATATGGGGACAGGGGCACTGAAGCTTTCTTT
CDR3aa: CASSFLYGDRGTEAFF

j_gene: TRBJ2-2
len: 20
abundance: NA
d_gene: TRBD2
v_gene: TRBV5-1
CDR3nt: TGCGCCAGCAGCTCGCTTATCTCCCGACCCGGCGGGAGGGACACCGGGGAGCTGTTTTTT
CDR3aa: CASSSLISRPGGRDTGELFF

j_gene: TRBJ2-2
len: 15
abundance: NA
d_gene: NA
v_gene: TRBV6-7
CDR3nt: TGTGCCAGAAGTCAAGCGGCGGGATCGCCCGGGGAGCTGTGTTTT
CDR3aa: CARSQAAGSPGELCF